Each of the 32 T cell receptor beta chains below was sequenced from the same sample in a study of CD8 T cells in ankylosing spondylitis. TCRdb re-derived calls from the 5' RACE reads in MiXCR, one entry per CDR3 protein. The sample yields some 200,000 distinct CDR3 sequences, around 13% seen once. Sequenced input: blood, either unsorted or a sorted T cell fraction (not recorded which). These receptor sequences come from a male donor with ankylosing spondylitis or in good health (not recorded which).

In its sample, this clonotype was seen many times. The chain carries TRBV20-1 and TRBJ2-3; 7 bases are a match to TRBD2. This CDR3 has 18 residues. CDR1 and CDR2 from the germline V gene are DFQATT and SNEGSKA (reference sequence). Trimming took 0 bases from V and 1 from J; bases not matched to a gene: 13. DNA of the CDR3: TGCAGTGCTAGAGATGGGGGAGGCCTAGCGGTGGGCACAGATACGCAGTATTTT. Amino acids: CSARDGGGLAVGTDTQYF.

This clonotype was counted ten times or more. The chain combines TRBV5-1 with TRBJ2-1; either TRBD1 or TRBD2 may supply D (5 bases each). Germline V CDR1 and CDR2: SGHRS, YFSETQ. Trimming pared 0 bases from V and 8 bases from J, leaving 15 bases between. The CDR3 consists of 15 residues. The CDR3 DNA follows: TGCGCCAGCAGCTTGGGGGACGGCTCTTGGGATGAGCAGTTCTTC. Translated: CASSLGDGSWDEQFF.

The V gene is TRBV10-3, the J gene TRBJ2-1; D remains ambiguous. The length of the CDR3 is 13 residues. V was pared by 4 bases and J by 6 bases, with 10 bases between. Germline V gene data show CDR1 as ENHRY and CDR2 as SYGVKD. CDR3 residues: CAISGSSFNEQFF. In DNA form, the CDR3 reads TGTGCCATCAGTGGATCTTCTTTCAATGAGCAGTTCTTC.

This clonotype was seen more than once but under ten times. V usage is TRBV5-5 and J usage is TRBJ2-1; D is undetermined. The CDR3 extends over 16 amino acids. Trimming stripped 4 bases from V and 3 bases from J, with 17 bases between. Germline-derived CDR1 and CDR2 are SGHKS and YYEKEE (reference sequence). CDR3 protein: CASSPVRGDRYNEQFF. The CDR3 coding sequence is TGTGCCAGCAGCCCCGTTCGTGGAGACCGCTACAATGAGCAGTTCTTC.

The CDR3 protein is CASIPSASGGFYNEQFF. The CDR3 coding sequence is TGTGCCAGCATCCCATCGGCTAGCGGGGGGTTCTACAATGAGCAGTTCTTC. This sequence joins TRBV27 and TRBJ2-1; 11 bases are a match to TRBD2. The V gene end was trimmed by 7 bases and the J gene end by 3 bases; junction bases not matched to a gene: 11. The CDR3 extends over 17 amino acids. Germline V CDR1 and CDR2: MNHEY, SMNVEV (reference sequence).

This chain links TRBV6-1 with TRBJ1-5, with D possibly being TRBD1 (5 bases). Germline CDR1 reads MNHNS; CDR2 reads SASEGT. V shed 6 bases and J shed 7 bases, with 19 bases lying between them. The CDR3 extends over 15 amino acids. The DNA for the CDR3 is TGTGCCAGCAGGCCCCTGGGGGAAACCAACCAGCCCCAGCATTTT. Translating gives CASRPLGETNQPQHF.

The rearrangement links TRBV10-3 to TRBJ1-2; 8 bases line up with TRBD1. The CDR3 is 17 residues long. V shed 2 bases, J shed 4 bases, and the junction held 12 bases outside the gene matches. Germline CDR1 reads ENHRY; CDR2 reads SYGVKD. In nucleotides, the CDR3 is TGTGCCATCAGTGAGCCACAGGGGGAGGCCGTTGCCTATGGCTACACCTTC. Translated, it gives CAISEPQGEAVAYGYTF.

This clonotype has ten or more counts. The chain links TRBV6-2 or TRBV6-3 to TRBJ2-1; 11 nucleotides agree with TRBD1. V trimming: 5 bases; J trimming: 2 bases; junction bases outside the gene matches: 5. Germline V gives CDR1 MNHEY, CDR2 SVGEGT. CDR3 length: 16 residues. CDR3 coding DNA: TGTGCCAGCAGTGGCCGGACAGGGGGCACCTACAATGAGCAGTTCTTC. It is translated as CASSGRTGGTYNEQFF.

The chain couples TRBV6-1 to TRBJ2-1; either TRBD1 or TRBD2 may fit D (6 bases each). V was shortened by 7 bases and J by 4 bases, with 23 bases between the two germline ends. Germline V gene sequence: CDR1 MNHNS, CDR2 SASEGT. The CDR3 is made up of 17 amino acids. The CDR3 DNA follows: TGTGCCAGCACCCCGGGGGCAGCCCTCAGGGAGTACAATGAGCAGTTCTTC. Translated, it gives CASTPGAALREYNEQFF.

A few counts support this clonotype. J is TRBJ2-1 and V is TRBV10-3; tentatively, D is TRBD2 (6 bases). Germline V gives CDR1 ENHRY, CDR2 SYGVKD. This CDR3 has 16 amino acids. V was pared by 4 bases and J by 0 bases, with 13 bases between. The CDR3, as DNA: TGTGCCATCAGTGCACCGGGACTTAACTCCTACAATGAGCAGTTCTTC. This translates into CAISAPGLNSYNEQFF.

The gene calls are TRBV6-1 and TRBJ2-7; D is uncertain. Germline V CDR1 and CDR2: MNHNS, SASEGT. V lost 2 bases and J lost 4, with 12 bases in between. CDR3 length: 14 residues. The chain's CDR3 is CASSEIVVDYEQYF. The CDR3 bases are TGTGCCAGCAGTGAAATCGTTGTGGATTACGAGCAGTACTTC.

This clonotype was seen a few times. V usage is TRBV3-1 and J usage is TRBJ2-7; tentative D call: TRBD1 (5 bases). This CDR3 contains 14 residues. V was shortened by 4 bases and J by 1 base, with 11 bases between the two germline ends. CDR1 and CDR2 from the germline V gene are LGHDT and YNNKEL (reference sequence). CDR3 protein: CASSLGDHSYEQYF. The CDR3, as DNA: TGTGCCAGCAGCCTAGGGGATCATTCCTACGAGCAGTACTTC.

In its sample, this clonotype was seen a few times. The CDR3 region is CSARELAGSTDTQYF. CDR3 coding DNA: TGCAGTGCTAGAGAACTAGCGGGAAGCACAGATACGCAGTATTTT. V gene TRBV20-1 combines with J gene TRBJ2-3, with 10 bases that match TRBD2. CDR3 length: 15 amino acids. V shed 0 bases, J shed 0 bases, and the junction held 0 bases outside the gene matches. Germline V gene sequence: CDR1 DFQATT, CDR2 SNEGSKA (reference sequence).

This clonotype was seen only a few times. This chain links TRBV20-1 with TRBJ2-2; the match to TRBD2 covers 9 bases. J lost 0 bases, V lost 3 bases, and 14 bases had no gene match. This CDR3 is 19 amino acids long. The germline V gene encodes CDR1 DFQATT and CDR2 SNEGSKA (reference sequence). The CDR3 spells CSASWDSGTSPANTGELFF. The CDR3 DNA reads TGCAGTGCTAGCTGGGACAGCGGGACTAGCCCCGCGAACACCGGGGAGCTGTTTTTT.

This CDR3 is CASSFGSGDGNEQFF. Here the CDR3 DNA reads TGTGCCAGCAGTTTTGGTTCGGGGGACGGAAATGAGCAGTTCTTC. This chain joins TRBV12-3 or TRBV12-4 and TRBJ2-1, with D possibly TRBD2 on 6 matching bases. V dropped 3 bases and J dropped 7 bases, with 16 bases sitting between them. CDR3 length: 15 amino acids.

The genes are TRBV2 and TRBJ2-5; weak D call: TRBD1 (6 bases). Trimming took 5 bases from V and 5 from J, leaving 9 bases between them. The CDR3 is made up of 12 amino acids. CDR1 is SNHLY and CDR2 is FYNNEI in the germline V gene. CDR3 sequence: CASSPGEETQYF. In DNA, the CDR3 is TGTGCCAGCAGTCCAGGGGAGGAGACCCAGTACTTC.

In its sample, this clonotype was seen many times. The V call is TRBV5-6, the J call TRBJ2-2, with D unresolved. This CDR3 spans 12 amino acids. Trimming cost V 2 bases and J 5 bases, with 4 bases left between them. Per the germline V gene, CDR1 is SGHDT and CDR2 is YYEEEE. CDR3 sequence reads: CASSFPTGELFF. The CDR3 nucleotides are TGTGCCAGCAGCTTCCCTACCGGGGAGCTGTTTTTT.

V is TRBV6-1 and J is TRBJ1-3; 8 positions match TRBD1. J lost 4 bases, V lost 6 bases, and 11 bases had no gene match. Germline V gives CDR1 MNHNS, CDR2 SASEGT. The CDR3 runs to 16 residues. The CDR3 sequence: CASSIDQGARGNTIYF. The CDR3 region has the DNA TGTGCCAGCAGCATCGATCAGGGGGCGCGGGGAAACACCATATATTTT.

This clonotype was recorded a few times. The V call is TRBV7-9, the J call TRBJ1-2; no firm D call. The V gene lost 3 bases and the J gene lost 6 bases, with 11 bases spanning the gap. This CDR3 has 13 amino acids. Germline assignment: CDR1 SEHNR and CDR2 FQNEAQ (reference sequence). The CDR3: CASSFAQLNGYTF. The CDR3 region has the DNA TGTGCCAGCAGCTTCGCACAGTTAAATGGCTACACCTTC. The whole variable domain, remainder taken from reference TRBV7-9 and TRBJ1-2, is DTGVSQNPRHKITKRGQNVTFRCDPISEHNRLYWYRQTLGQGPEFLTYFQNEAQLEKSRLLSDRFSAERPKGSFSTLEIQRTEQGDSAMYLCASSFAQLNGYTFGSGTRLTVV.

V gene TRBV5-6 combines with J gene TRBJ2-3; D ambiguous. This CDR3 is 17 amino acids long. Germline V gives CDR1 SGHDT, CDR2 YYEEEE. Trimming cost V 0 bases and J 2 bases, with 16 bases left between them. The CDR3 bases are TGTGCCAGCAGCTTGGGGTGGACGGTACCTTCCACAGATACGCAGTATTTT. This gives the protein CASSLGWTVPSTDTQYF.

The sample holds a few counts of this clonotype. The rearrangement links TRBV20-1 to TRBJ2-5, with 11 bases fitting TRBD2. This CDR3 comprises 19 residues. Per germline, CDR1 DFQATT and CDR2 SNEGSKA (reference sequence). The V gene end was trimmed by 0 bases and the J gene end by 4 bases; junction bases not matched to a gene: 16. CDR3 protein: CSARDGSGLAVGVSETQYF. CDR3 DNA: TGCAGTGCTAGAGATGGGTCGGGACTAGCGGTGGGGGTCTCAGAGACCCAGTACTTC.

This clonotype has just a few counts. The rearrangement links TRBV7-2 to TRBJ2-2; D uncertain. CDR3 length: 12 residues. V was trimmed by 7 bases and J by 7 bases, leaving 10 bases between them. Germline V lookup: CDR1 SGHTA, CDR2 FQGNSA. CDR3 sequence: CASTDLNGELFF. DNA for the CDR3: TGTGCCAGCACAGACCTTAACGGGGAGCTGTTTTTT.

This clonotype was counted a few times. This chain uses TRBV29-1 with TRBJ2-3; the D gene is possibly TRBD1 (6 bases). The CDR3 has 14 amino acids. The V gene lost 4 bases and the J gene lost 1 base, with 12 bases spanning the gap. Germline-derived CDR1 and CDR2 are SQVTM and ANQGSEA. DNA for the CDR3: TGCAGCGTTGTCGACAGGTTACGCACAGATACGCAGTATTTT. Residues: CSVVDRLRTDTQYF.

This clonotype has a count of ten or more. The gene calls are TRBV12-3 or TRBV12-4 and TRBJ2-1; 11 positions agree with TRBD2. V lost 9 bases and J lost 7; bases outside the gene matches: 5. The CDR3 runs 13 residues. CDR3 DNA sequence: TGTGCCAGTGGACTAGCGGGCTTGAATGAGCAGTTCTTC. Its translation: CASGLAGLNEQFF.

The CDR3: CASSRGPSDTQYF. In nucleotides, the CDR3 is TGTGCCAGCAGCCGAGGCCCGTCAGATACGCAGTATTTT. The chain carries TRBV7-8 and TRBJ2-3; D uncertain. There are 13 residues in the CDR3. V shed 5 bases and J shed 4 bases, with 10 bases lying between them. Per germline, CDR1 SGHVS and CDR2 FQNEAQ.

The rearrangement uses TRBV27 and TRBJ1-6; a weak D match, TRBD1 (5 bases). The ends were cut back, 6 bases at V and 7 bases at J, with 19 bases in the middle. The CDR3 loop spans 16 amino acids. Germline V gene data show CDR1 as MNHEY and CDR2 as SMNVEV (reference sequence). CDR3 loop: CASSSGTTPGNSPLHF. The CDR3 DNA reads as TGTGCCAGCAGCTCGGGGACCACGCCGGGGAATTCACCCCTCCACTTT.

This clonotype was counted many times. CDR3 DNA: TGCAGCGTTGCCGGGACAGTTACCTACGAGCAGTACTTC. Its translation: CSVAGTVTYEQYF. The chain uses TRBV29-1 and TRBJ2-7; 7 positions match TRBD1. CDR1 and CDR2 (germline): SQVTM, ANQGSEA. The CDR3 sequence is 13 residues long. J was trimmed by 2 bases and V by 4 bases; bases with no gene match: 5.

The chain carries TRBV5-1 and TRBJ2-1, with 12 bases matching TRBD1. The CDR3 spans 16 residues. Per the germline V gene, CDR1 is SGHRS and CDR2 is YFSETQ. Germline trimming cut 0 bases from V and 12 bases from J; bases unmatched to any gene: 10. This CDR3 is CASSLVGTGGSGRQFF. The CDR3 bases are TGCGCCAGCAGCTTGGTCGGGACAGGGGGCTCGGGGCGGCAGTTCTTC.

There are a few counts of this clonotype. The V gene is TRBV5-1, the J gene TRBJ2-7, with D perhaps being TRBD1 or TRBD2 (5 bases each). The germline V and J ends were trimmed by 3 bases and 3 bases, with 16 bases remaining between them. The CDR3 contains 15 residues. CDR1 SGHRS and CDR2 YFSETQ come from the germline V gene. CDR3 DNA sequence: TGCGCCAGCAGCTCCCTAGAGGGGATCCACTACGAGCAGTACTTC. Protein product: CASSSLEGIHYEQYF.

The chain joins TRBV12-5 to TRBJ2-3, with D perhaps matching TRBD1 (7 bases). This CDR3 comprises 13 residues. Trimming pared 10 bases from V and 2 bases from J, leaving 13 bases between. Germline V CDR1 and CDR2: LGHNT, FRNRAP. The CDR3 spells CATRQGLTDTQYF. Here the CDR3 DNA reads TGTGCTACCCGACAGGGACTCACAGATACGCAGTATTTT.

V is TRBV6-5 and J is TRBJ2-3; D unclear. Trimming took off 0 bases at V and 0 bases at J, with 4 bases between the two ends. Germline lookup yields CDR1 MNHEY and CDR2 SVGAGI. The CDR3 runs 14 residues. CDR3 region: CASSYSQSTDTQYF. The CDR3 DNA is TGTGCCAGCAGTTACTCACAGAGCACAGATACGCAGTATTTT.

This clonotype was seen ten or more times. CDR3 sequence (DNA): TGTGCCAGCAGCTATCGCGGAATATACAATGAGCAGTTCTTC. It yields the protein CASSYRGIYNEQFF. This rearrangement joins TRBV5-6 to TRBJ2-1; D not resolved. The V and J ends lost 3 bases and 4 bases respectively, with 11 bases between them. Germline V gives CDR1 SGHDT, CDR2 YYEEEE. The CDR3 has 14 residues.